This TCR beta chain was recorded in a study of T cells in Graves' hyperthyroidism and ophthalmopathy (dated by TCRdb to between 2019 and 2020). Broadly, across the study: Peripheral blood samples were taken at initial diagnosis, before any treatment was given. Prospective prediction of ophthalmopathy was tested in an independent validation cohort consisting of 18 hyperthyroidism patients and about 17 patients who later progressed to ophthalmopathy. Once sampling was done, hyperthyroidism patients were given methimazole at a starting dose of 30 mg daily, whereas ophthalmopathy patients were given high-dose intravenous methylprednisolone. In roughly six Graves' hyperthyroidism patients, the study also compared T-cell repertoires from thyroid tissue with T-cell repertoires from blood. The 95 to 100 discovery patients were randomly divided into training and test sets at a 7:3 ratio. A discovery cohort of about a hundred patients, fewer than 50 with Graves' ophthalmopathy and 57 with stable Graves' hyperthyroidism, was used to find distinguishing TCR V-J signatures. TCR Vbeta CDR3 sequencing of 130 to 150 peripheral blood samples (around 45 ophthalmopathy, 75 hyperthyroidism and roughly 17 progressor patients) is reported in the paper. What the work shows at the level of the full study, not this receptor alone: Sample size was not statistically predetermined, and blinding of investigators to group allocation was not performed. In cross-validation, a model built on a 13 V-J signature told ophthalmopathy apart from stable hyperthyroidism with approximately 91% sensitivity and around 83% specificity, and in testing the same model reached 80%/75%. In validation, progression to ophthalmopathy was predicted by the model with more than 65% sensitivity and 72.22% specificity, a median of around 5.9 months before onset. Most expanded thyroid clonotypes (frequency above 0.001) were also found in blood, which suggests that blood repertoires may mirror thyroid immune responses.

The TCR beta CDR3 regions were amplified from the RNA transcripts. The first round of RT-PCR for the TCR CDR3 was performed with the HTBI primer set and the Qiagen OneStep RT-PCR kit. Libraries were constructed in a second round of multiplex PCR, after which size selection and purification were performed. Paired-end sequencing of the libraries was performed with 100 bp reads on an Illumina HiSeq2000. For the original study's pipeline: SOAPnuke was used to process the raw data, with reads discarded if the reads contained adapters or uncalled bases, had a mean Phred below 15, or lacked an exact constant-primer or identifier match. High-quality paired reads were merged with COPE v1.2.5, and unique nucleotide sequences were defined as clonotypes. MiTCR v1.1 was used to align the clonotypes against IMGT TRBV, TRBD and TRBJ reference segments. The analysis included only V-J combinations with a frequency above 0.0001, which together covered approximately 99% of the repertoires. The TCS score was defined as the ratio of F50 (clonal expansion) to E x V (chaos), calculated using BLOSUM62-based TCRdist between CDR3 peptides within each V-J. Welch's t-statistics and random forest reduced roughly 540 V-J features to 13, which were used in a naive Bayes classifier (R e1071). TCRdb applied fastp at Q25 and MiXCR to the public reads, then kept only in-frame beta chains. CDR3 protein duplicates are merged, each entry listing the most common genes and DNA. TCRdb's processing, not the study's, gives the V and J calls here. The sample yields hundreds of thousands of distinct CDR3 sequences; around 25% were counted once. In total, the top ten clones hold approximately 25% of the sample.

This clonotype has just a few counts. Its antigen is not yet known. Base qualities are not at hand, and no much larger clone is one base apart. Hyperthyroidism patients were newly diagnosed, had a disease duration of under 2 months, and were aged 18 to 65 years. Patients with uncontrolled infections, other autoimmune diseases, pregnancy or lactation were excluded. Diagnoses were based on clinical symptoms, serum thyroxine and TRAb, thyroid ultrasound and orbital computed tomography. Blood from progressor patients was drawn when they were first diagnosed with hyperthyroidism, before any ophthalmopathy symptoms appeared. PBMCs were isolated from about 10 ml of fresh peripheral blood by Ficoll-Paque density gradient centrifugation. Progressor patients were first diagnosed with Graves' hyperthyroidism and then developed ophthalmopathy during follow-up. Total RNA was extracted with Trizol reagent, and quality was checked on an Agilent 2100 Bioanalyzer.

The CDR3 has 13 amino acids, counting the end cysteine and phenylalanine. Only the CDR3 DNA stays, 39 bases, in frame from base 1. Trimming removed 6 bases from V and 2 bases from J, leaving 10 bases between the germline ends. This chain joins TRBV12-3 or TRBV12-4 to TRBJ1-1; too little of a D gene remains to name it. The material sequenced was blood. This TCR was sampled from a man aged 35 to 55 with Graves' hyperthyroidism that later progressed to Graves' ophthalmopathy. The DNA sequence follows: TGTGCCAGCAGCTCGACGGCAAACACTGAAGCTTTCTTT. The resulting protein is CASSSTANTEAFF.